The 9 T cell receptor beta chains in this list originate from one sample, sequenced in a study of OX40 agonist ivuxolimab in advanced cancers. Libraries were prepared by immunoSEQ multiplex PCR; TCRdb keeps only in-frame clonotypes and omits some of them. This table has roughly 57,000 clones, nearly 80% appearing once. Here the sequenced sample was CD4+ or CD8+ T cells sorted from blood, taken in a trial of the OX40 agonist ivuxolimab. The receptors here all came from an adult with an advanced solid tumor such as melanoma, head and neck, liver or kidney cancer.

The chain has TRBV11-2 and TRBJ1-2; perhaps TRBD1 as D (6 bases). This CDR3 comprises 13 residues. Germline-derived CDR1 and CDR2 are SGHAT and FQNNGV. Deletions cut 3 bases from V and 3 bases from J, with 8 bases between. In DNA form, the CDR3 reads TGTGCCAGCAGCTTTGGGGGGCACTATGGCTACACCTTC. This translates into CASSFGGHYGYTF.

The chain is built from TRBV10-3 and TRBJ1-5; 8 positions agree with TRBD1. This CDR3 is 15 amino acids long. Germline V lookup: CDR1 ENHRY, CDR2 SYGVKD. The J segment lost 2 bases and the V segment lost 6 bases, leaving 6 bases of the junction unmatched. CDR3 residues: CAISLTGGGNQPQHF. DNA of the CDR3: TGTGCCATCAGCCTTACAGGGGGGGGCAATCAGCCCCAGCATTTT.

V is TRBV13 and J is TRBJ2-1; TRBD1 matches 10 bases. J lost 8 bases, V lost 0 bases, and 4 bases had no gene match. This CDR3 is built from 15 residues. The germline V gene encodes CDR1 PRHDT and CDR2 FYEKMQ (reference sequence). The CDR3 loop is CASSLGDRGLYEQFF. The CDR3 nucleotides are TGTGCCAGCAGCTTAGGGGACAGGGGGTTATATGAGCAGTTCTTC.

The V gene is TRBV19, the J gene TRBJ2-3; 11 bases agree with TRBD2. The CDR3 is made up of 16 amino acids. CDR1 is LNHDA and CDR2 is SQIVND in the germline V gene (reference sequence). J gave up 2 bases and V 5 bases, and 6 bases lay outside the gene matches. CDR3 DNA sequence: TGTGCCAGTAGTCCTACTAGCGGGGGACACACAGATACGCAGTATTTT. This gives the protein CASSPTSGGHTDTQYF.

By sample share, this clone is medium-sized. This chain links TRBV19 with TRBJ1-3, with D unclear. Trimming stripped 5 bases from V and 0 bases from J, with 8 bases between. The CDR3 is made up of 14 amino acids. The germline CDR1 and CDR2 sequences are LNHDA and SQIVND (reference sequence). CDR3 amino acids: CASSEQHSGNTIYF. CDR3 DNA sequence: TGTGCCAGTAGTGAACAACACTCTGGAAACACCATATATTTT.

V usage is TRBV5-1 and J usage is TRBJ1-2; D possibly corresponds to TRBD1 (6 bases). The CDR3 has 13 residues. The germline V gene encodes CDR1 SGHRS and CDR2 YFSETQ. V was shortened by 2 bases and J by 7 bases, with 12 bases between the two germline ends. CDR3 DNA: TGCGCCAGCAGCTTAACGGGGGCGCTTGGCTACACCTTC. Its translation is CASSLTGALGYTF. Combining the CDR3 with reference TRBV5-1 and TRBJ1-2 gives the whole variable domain KAGVTQTPRYLIKTRGQQVTLSCSPISGHRSVSWYQQTPGQGLQFLFEYFSETQRNKGNFPGRFSGRQFSNSRSEMNVSTLELGDSALYLCASSLTGALGYTFGSGTRLTVV.

CDR3 residues: CASSLKTEQFF. The CDR3 DNA is TGTGCCAGCAGCCTCAAGACTGAGCAGTTCTTC. The chain uses TRBV11-3 and TRBJ2-1; D remains ambiguous. The CDR3 sequence is 11 residues long. CDR1 and CDR2 (germline): SGHNT, YENEEA. The V end was cut by 5 bases, the J end by 9 bases, with 8 bases between.

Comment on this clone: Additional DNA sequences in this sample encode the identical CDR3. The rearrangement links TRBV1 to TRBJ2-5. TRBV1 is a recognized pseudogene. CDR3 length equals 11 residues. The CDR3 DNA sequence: TGCACCAGCAGCCAAGAGACCCCGCAGTACTTC. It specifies CTSSQETPQYF.

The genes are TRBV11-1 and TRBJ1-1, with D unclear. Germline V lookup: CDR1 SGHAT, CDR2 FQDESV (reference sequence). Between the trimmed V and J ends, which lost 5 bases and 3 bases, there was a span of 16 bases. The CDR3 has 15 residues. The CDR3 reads CASSPKWSGHTEAFF. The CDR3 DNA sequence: TGTGCCAGCAGCCCCAAATGGTCAGGCCACACTGAAGCTTTCTTT. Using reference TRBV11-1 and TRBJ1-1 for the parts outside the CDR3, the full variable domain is EAEVAQSPRYKITEKSQAVAFWCDPISGHATLYWYRQILGQGPELLVQFQDESVVDDSQLPKDRFSAERLKGVDSTLKIQPAELGDSAMYLCASSPKWSGHTEAFFGQGTRLTVV.